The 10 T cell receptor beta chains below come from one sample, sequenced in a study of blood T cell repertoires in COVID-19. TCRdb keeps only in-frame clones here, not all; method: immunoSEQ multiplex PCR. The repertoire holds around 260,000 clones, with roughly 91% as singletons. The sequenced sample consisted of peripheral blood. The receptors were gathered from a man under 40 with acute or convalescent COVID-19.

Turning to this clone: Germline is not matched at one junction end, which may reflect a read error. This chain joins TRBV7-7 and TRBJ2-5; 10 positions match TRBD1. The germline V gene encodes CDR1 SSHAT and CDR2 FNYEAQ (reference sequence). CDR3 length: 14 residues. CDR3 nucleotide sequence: TGTGCTAGCAGCTTGACAGGGGGCGGGGAGACCCAGTACTTC. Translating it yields CASSLTGGGETQYF.

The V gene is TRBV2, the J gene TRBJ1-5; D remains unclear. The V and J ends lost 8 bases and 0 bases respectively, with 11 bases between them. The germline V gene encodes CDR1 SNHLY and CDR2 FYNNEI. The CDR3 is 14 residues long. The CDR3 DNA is TGTGCCAGCGAGGCAACGTATAGCAATCAGCCCCAGCATTTT. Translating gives CASEATYSNQPQHF.

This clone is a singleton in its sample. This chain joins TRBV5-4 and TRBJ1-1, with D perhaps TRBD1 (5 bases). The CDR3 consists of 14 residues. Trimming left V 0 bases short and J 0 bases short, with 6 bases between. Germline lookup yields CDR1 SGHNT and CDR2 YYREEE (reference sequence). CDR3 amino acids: CASSLGQMNTEAFF. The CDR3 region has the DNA TGTGCCAGCAGCTTGGGACAGATGAACACTGAAGCTTTCTTT. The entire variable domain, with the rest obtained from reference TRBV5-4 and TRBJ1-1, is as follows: ETGVTQSPTHLIKTRGQQVTLRCSSQSGHNTVSWYQQALGQGPQFIFQYYREEENGRGNFPPRFSGLQFPNYSSELNVNALELDDSALYLCASSLGQMNTEAFFGQGTRLTVV.

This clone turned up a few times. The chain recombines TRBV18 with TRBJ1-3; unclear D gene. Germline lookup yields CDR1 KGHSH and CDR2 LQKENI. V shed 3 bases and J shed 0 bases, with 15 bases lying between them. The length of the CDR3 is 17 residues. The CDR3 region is CASSPPRGGDSGNTIYF. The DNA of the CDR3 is TGTGCCAGCTCACCCCCGAGAGGCGGGGACTCTGGAAACACCATATATTTT.

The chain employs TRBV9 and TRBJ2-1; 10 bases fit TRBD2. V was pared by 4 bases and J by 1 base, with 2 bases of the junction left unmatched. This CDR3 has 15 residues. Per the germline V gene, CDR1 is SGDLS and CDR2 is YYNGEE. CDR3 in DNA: TGTGCCAGCAGCTCTAGCGGGGGATCCTACAATGAGCAGTTCTTC. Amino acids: CASSSSGGSYNEQFF. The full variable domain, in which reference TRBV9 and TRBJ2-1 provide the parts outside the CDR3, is DSGVTQTPKHLITATGQRVTLRCSPRSGDLSVYWYQQSLDQGLQFLIQYYNGEERAKGNILERFSAQQFPDLHSELNLSSLELGDSALYFCASSSSGGSYNEQFFGPGTRLTVL.

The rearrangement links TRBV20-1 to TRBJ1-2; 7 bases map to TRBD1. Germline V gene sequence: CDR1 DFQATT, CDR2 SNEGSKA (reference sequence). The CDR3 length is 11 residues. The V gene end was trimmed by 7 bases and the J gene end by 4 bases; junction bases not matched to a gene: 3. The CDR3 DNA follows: TGCAGTGGGACAGGTACCTATGGCTACACCTTC. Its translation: CSGTGTYGYTF.

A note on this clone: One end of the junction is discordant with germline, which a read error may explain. The CDR3, as DNA: TGTGCCAGCAGCCAAGACAGTTCCAATCAGCTCCAGCATTTT. This gives the protein CASSQDSSNQLQHF. The J gene is TRBJ1-5, the V gene TRBV7-9; weak D call: TRBD1 (5 bases). CDR3 length: 14 amino acids. From germline, CDR1 is SEHNR and CDR2 FQNEAQ (reference sequence).

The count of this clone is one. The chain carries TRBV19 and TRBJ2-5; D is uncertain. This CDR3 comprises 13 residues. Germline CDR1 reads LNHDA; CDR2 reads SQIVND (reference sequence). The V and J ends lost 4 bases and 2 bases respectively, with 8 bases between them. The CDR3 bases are TGTGCCAGTAGTACCTTGGCACAAGAGACCCAGTACTTC. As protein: CASSTLAQETQYF.

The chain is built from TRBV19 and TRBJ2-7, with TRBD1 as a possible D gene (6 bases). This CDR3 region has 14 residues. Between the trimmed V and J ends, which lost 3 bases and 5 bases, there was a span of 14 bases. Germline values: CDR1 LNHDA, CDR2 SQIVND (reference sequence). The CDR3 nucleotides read TGTGCCAGTAGTATCGTACTACAGGGAAACGAGCAGTACTTC. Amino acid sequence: CASSIVLQGNEQYF.

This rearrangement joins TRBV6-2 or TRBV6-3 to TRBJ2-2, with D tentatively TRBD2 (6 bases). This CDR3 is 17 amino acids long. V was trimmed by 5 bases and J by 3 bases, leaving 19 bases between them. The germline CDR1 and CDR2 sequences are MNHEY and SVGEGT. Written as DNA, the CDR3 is TGTGCCAGCAGTCTTAGCGGTGAACAACAAGACACCGGGGAGCTGTTTTTT. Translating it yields CASSLSGEQQDTGELFF.